The 23 T cell receptor beta chains in this list originate from one sample, sequenced in a study of molecular identifiers for immune sequencing clone quantification. TCRdb itself ran the PCR reads through MiXCR, one entry per CDR3 protein. The table lists approximately 670,000 distinct CDR3 sequences, about 20% of them singletons. The source material was naive CD8+ T cells from blood, with Jurkat cell RNA spiked in. As to subset: FACS-sorted CD8+CD4-CCR7+CD45RA+ naive T cells. The source is a human donor in good health. Some libraries in this study had Jurkat cell RNA spiked in.

The gene calls are TRBV30 and TRBJ2-7; no clear D gene. Per the germline V gene, CDR1 is GTSNPN and CDR2 is SVGIG (reference sequence). The V end lost 0 bases, the J end lost 2 bases, and 8 bases lay between the germline ends. This CDR3 has 13 residues. CDR3 region: CAWSVSVTYEQYF. The DNA for the CDR3 is TGTGCCTGGAGTGTTTCAGTCACCTACGAGCAGTACTTC.

This clonotype was seen only a few times. At one end, the junction sequence differs from germline, possibly due to a read error. The rearrangement joins TRBV7-7 to TRBJ2-5, with TRBD2 identical over 15 bases. Germline lookup yields CDR1 SSHAT and CDR2 FNYEAQ (reference sequence). This CDR3 is 16 amino acids long. CDR3 DNA sequence: TGTGCTAGCAGCCGGACTAGCGGGAGGGCCGAAGAGACCCAGTACTTC. Its protein product is CASSRTSGRAEETQYF. The full variable domain, completed using reference TRBV7-7 and TRBJ2-5, is GAGVSQSPRYKVTKRGQDVTLRCDPISSHATLYWYQQALGQGPEFLTYFNYEAQPDKSGLPSDRFSAERPEGSISTLTIQRTEQRDSAMYRCASSRTSGRAEETQYFGPGTRLLVL.

The chain couples TRBV7-3 to TRBJ2-1, with D possibly being TRBD1 or TRBD2 (5 bases each). V lost 2 bases to trimming and J lost 8 bases, with 16 bases between them. CDR3 length: 15 residues. CDR1 and CDR2 from the germline V gene are SGHTA and FQGTGA. CDR3 residues: CASSLGGASIDEQFF. Written as DNA, the CDR3 is TGTGCCAGCAGCTTAGGGGGAGCCAGCATTGATGAGCAGTTCTTC.

Comments on this clonotype: At one boundary the junction diverges from the germline segment, which might be a read error. This sequence joins TRBV4-1 and TRBJ2-5; TRBD1 agrees at 8 bases. The CDR3 has 14 amino acids. The germline V gene encodes CDR1 MGHRA and CDR2 YSYEKL. The CDR3 loop is CASSPGQDQETQHF. The DNA of the CDR3 is TGCGCCAGCAGCCCGGGACAGGACCAAGAGACCCAGCACTTC.

The sample holds a few counts of this clonotype. The chain joins TRBV19 to TRBJ2-7; D gene uncertain. The CDR3 contains 13 residues. Trimming pared 5 bases from V and 5 bases from J, leaving 13 bases between. Germline CDR1 LNHDA, CDR2 SQIVND (reference sequence). The CDR3 DNA follows: TGTGCCAGTAGTGGGTTCCTCACTAACGAGCAGTACTTC. It is translated as CASSGFLTNEQYF.

In this sample, this clonotype turned up many times. This sequence joins TRBV5-1 and TRBJ2-7; D not certain. The ends were cut back, 3 bases at V and 0 bases at J, with 7 bases in the middle. Per the germline V gene, CDR1 is SGHRS and CDR2 is YFSETQ. The CDR3 is 13 residues long. The CDR3 protein is CASSYASSYEQYF. The CDR3 DNA reads as TGCGCCAGCAGCTACGCCAGCTCCTACGAGCAGTACTTC.

This clonotype was observed once. A much larger clone sits a single nucleotide away, making a read error possible. The CDR3 does not close with the conserved phenylalanine or tryptophan, likely indicating a read error. The chain is built from TRBV12-3 or TRBV12-4 and TRBJ1-5, with unresolved D. This CDR3 spans 15 amino acids. The V end was cut by 5 bases, the J end by 1 base, with 12 bases between. The CDR3 reads CASSPGPRSNQPQHL. The CDR3 region has the DNA TGTGCCAGCAGTCCCGGCCCACGCAGCAATCAGCCCCAGCATCTT.

This clonotype was detected ten times or more. CDR3 DNA sequence: TGTGCCAGCAGCCCGAGCTTCGGATCGGGGGAGCAGTTCTTC. This codes for CASSPSFGSGEQFF. The chain links TRBV7-8 to TRBJ2-1; TRBD2 is a possible D gene (5 bases). V was pared by 5 bases and J by 10 bases, with 18 bases between. The germline CDR1 and CDR2 sequences are SGHVS and FQNEAQ. This CDR3 is 14 amino acids long.

Many counts were recorded for this clonotype. This chain links TRBV20-1 with TRBJ2-3, with D possibly matching TRBD2 (6 bases). V lost 0 bases and J 1 base, leaving 20 bases between the germline ends. In germline, CDR1 is DFQATT, CDR2 SNEGSKA (reference sequence). This CDR3 has 18 residues. The CDR3 coding sequence is TGCAGTGCTAGAGATCGATACGGGGAGGAGTTCGGCACAGATACGCAGTATTTT. This gives the protein CSARDRYGEEFGTDTQYF.

This chain joins TRBV9 and TRBJ2-5; 8 positions agree with TRBD2. The V and J ends lost 6 bases and 3 bases, in that order; junction bases with no gene match: 10. Germline V gives CDR1 SGDLS, CDR2 YYNGEE. The CDR3 length is 15 residues. The CDR3 bases are TGTGCCAGCAACCACACGACTAGCGCAGAAGAGACCCAGTACTTC. Its translation is CASNHTTSAEETQYF. The variable domain in full, with the rest retrieved from reference TRBV9 and TRBJ2-5, is DSGVTQTPKHLITATGQRVTLRCSPRSGDLSVYWYQQSLDQGLQFLIQYYNGEERAKGNILERFSAQQFPDLHSELNLSSLELGDSALYFCASNHTTSAEETQYFGPGTRLLVL.

Ten or more counts support this clonotype. The chain has TRBV19 and TRBJ1-6, with 8 bases identical to TRBD1. V shed 5 bases and J 5 bases; nucleotides not matched to a gene: 2. The CDR3 has 14 residues. The germline gives CDR1 LNHDA, CDR2 SQIVND (reference sequence). The DNA of the CDR3 is TGTGCCAGTAGTTTACAGGGGGATAATTCACCCCTCCACTTT. Encoded protein: CASSLQGDNSPLHF.

This clonotype was recorded once. A much bigger clone sits one base away, suggesting this may be a read error. This chain links TRBV7-2 with TRBJ2-3; D may correspond to TRBD1 or TRBD2 (5 bases each). Germline CDR1 reads SGHTA; CDR2 reads FQGNSA. This CDR3 region has 16 residues. This CDR3 reads CASSLYGDGLTGTQYF. CDR3 in DNA: TGTGCCAGCAGCTTATATGGGGACGGACTCACAGGTACGCAGTATTTT.

This clonotype was observed many times. The J gene is TRBJ2-1, the V gene TRBV6-6, with D possibly TRBD2 on 6 matching bases. This CDR3 region has 17 residues. Between the trimmed V and J ends, which lost 6 bases and 7 bases, there was a span of 25 bases. The V gene's germline CDR1 is MNHNY and CDR2 SVGAGI (reference sequence). The CDR3 DNA is TGTGCCAGCAGCCTCCCCGGGACTGTCTGGCGGAGGAATGAGCAGTTCTTC. It specifies CASSLPGTVWRRNEQFF.

This clonotype came up many times. J is TRBJ2-3 and V is TRBV7-7; 10 bases agree with TRBD1. The V and J ends lost 6 bases and 2 bases, in that order; junction bases with no gene match: 5. Germline lookup yields CDR1 SSHAT and CDR2 FNYEAQ (reference sequence). There are 15 residues in the CDR3. CDR3 bases: TGTGCCAGCAGTCGGACAGGGGGAACCACAGATACGCAGTATTTT. The encoded protein is CASSRTGGTTDTQYF.

There are many counts of this clonotype. The rearrangement joins TRBV10-2 to TRBJ2-3; D not resolved. The CDR3 runs to 12 residues. V lost 8 bases and J lost 2, with 8 bases in between. Per the germline V gene, CDR1 is WSHSY and CDR2 is SAAADI. The CDR3 DNA follows: TGCGCCAGCCGGAGCCCCACAGATACGCAGTATTTT. This codes for CASRSPTDTQYF.

As regards this clonotype: A single base separates this from a much larger clone, so it may be a read error. The chain uses TRBV6-5 and TRBJ2-7, with D perhaps matching TRBD2 (5 bases). The germline CDR1 and CDR2 sequences are MNHEY and SVGAGI. The CDR3 spans 14 residues. Written as DNA, the CDR3 is TGTGCCAGCAGTTACTCGATCGGCAGCGGCGAGCTGTACTTC. Amino acids: CASSYSIGSGELYF.

This clonotype was counted many times. The V and J genes are TRBV27 and TRBJ2-7; TRBD2 might be the D (6 bases). Looked up from germline, CDR1 is MNHEY and CDR2 is SMNVEV (reference sequence). The CDR3 totals 12 residues. V lost 8 bases to trimming and J lost 5 bases, with 13 bases between them. CDR3 region: CASGRGANEQYF. The CDR3 bases are TGTGCCAGCGGTCGCGGGGCCAACGAGCAGTACTTC.

This clonotype has ten or more counts. The chain recombines TRBV5-1 with TRBJ2-7, with 11 bases aligning to TRBD1. This CDR3 comprises 17 residues. Losses at the gene ends were 2 bases for V and 1 base for J; bases not matched to a gene: 8. In germline, CDR1 is SGHRS, CDR2 YFSETQ. In nucleotides, the CDR3 is TGCGCCAGCAGCTTAAGAACCGGGACAGGGGGTTCCTACGAGCAGTACTTC. It codes for CASSLRTGTGGSYEQYF.

The genes are TRBV4-2 and TRBJ1-1, with no clear D. V was trimmed by 4 bases and J by 7 bases, leaving 13 bases between them. The germline V gene has CDR1 LGHNA and CDR2 YNFKEQ. The CDR3 contains 13 residues. CDR3: CASSLTRVGEAFF. The CDR3 DNA sequence: TGTGCCAGCAGCCTAACCCGGGTCGGTGAAGCTTTCTTT.

Comment on this clonotype: A much larger clone differs by one base, so this may be a read error. The V call is TRBV27, the J call TRBJ1-3; D uncertain. Germline V gives CDR1 MNHEY, CDR2 SMNVEV (reference sequence). V gave up 5 bases and J gave up 3 bases, with 23 bases separating them. The CDR3 is 18 amino acids. The CDR3 loop reads CASSITKGHLNHGNTIYF. In DNA form, the CDR3 reads TGTGCCAGCAGTATAACGAAGGGTCACCTCAATCATGGAAACACCATATATTTT.

This clonotype was seen many times. V gene TRBV6-1 combines with J gene TRBJ2-7, with a tentative D call TRBD2 (6 bases). V was clipped by 2 bases and J by 1 base, with 9 bases between them. The germline V gene encodes CDR1 MNHNS and CDR2 SASEGT. The CDR3 consists of 14 residues. The CDR3 nucleotides read TGTGCCAGCAGTGAATTGGGGGGATCCTACGAGCAGTACTTC. Protein sequence: CASSELGGSYEQYF.

This clonotype was recorded many times. The chain recombines TRBV25-1 with TRBJ2-2; D unresolved. This CDR3 comprises 15 residues. Germline V CDR1 and CDR2: MGHDK, SYGVNS. V was shortened by 4 bases and J by 3 bases, with 12 bases between the two germline ends. In nucleotides, the CDR3 is TGTGCCAGCAGTGCTGACCCCTCCTACACCGGGGAGCTGTTTTTT. Amino acids: CASSADPSYTGELFF.

This chain connects TRBV2 to TRBJ2-1; TRBD1 agrees at 10 bases. Germline CDR1 reads SNHLY; CDR2 reads FYNNEI. V was pared by 10 bases and J by 8 bases, with 14 bases of the junction left unmatched. The CDR3 covers 15 residues. The CDR3 nucleotides are TGTGCCATCCGGGGACGAGACAGGGGGCTTCATGAGCAGTTCTTC. Translation: CAIRGRDRGLHEQFF. The variable domain in full, with the rest retrieved from reference TRBV2 and TRBJ2-1, is EPEVTQTPSHQVTQMGQEVILRCVPISNHLYFYWYRQILGQKVEFLVSFYNNEISEKSEIFDDQFSVERPDGSNFTLKIRSTKLEDSAMYFCAIRGRDRGLHEQFFGPGTRLTVL.